This T cell receptor beta chain was observed in a study of T cells in Graves' hyperthyroidism and ophthalmopathy. Germline V gene data show CDR1 as SGHAT and CDR2 as FQNNGV. V lost 2 bases and J lost 9, with 19 bases in between. The CDR3 loop spans 15 amino acids. This clonotype was seen ten or more times. Its antigen is unknown. General study findings and limits: Most thyroid-expanded clonotypes above 0.001 were also found in blood.

Amplified TCR beta CDR3 regions came from RNA transcripts. Carried out on the TCR CDR3, a first-round RT-PCR used the HTBI primer set. Using its own MiXCR run on the multiplex PCR reads, TCRdb lists one record per CDR3 protein. The sample records around 350,000 distinct CDR3 sequences, approximately 15% being singletons. The clonotype originates from a woman aged 18-30 years with Graves' hyperthyroidism that later progressed to Graves' ophthalmopathy. Specimen: blood. The chain combines TRBV11-2 with TRBJ1-1; no definite D call. In nucleotides, the CDR3 is TGTGCCAGCAGCTTAACTTTTATGAGCGAACGGCAAGCTTTCTTT. Translated: CASSLTFMSERQAFF.